The 28 T cell receptor beta chains in this list originate from one sample, sequenced in a study of CD8+ T cells in alopecia areata. The sample's treatment: oral pan-JAK inhibitor, 5-10 mg twice daily. Following extraction, RNA underwent reverse transcription to cDNA, which served as the sequencing template. Sequencing used immunoSEQ multiplex PCR; TCRdb keeps in-frame clones, though not all of them. The data contain about 180,000 clones, approximately 52% of them singletons. The material sequenced was CD4+ T cells sorted from blood, taken at roughly week 58, from a patient treated with tofacitinib. The receptors were sampled from a human donor with alopecia areata.

The chain combines TRBV10-3 with TRBJ1-5; 7 nucleotides agree with TRBD1. Germline CDR1 and CDR2: ENHRY and SYGVKD. J lost 5 bases, V lost 0 bases, and 10 bases had no gene match. The CDR3 contains 17 residues. The CDR3 loop reads CAISESMVGQEDQPQHF. CDR3 in DNA: TGTGCCATCAGTGAGTCGATGGTAGGACAGGAGGATCAGCCCCAGCATTTT.

This rearrangement joins TRBV5-1 to TRBJ2-5; possible D gene TRBD1, 5 bases. V lost 3 bases and J 5 bases, leaving 20 bases between the germline ends. Germline V gene lookup returns CDR1 SGHRS and CDR2 YFSETQ. The CDR3 has 16 amino acids. The CDR3 loop is CASSSGSGGVGETQYF. In DNA, the CDR3 is TGCGCCAGCAGCTCAGGGTCAGGTGGCGTAGGGGAGACCCAGTACTTC.

This clone has only a few counts. The chain is built from TRBV29-1 and TRBJ2-7; D uncertain. V was pared by 2 bases and J by 12 bases, with 20 bases between. The CDR3 has 13 residues. Germline V gene sequence: CDR1 SQVTM, CDR2 ANQGSEA. CDR3 in amino acids: CSVELPYGPSRYF. The CDR3 DNA sequence: TGCAGCGTTGAACTCCCCTACGGACCAAGCCGGTACTTC.

The V and J genes are TRBV2 and TRBJ2-5; 11 nucleotides line up with TRBD2. CDR1 and CDR2 from the germline V gene are SNHLY and FYNNEI. This CDR3 has 14 amino acids. Trimming removed 6 bases from V and 5 bases from J; junction bases left unmatched: 5. CDR3 residues: CASRASGGKETQYF. CDR3 sequence (DNA): TGTGCCAGCAGGGCTAGCGGGGGGAAGGAGACCCAGTACTTC.

This chain joins TRBV30 and TRBJ2-5; D gene unclear. In germline, CDR1 is GTSNPN, CDR2 SVGIG (reference sequence). With 0 bases removed from V and 1 base from J, the gap between germline ends came to 9 bases. The length of the CDR3 is 14 residues. This CDR3 reads CAWSVRRTQETQYF. The DNA for the CDR3 is TGTGCCTGGAGTGTACGCAGGACCCAAGAGACCCAGTACTTC.

The V gene is TRBV29-1, the J gene TRBJ2-1; 7 positions agree with TRBD1. Germline CDR1 and CDR2: SQVTM and ANQGSEA. The junction had 9 bases not matched to a gene; V was cut back by 4 bases and J by 6 bases. The CDR3 length is 14 residues. CDR3 residues: CSVVVQGNINEQFF. The CDR3 DNA follows: TGCAGCGTTGTAGTACAGGGGAATATCAATGAGCAGTTCTTC.

V is TRBV11-3 and J is TRBJ2-7; 8 bases map to TRBD1. Germline V gives CDR1 SGHNT, CDR2 YENEEA. This CDR3 is 14 amino acids long. V was clipped by 5 bases and J by 1 base; unmatched bases: 4. The CDR3 DNA follows: TGTGCCAGCAGCCCTCGGACAGGGTCCTACGAGCAGTACTTC. Its protein product is CASSPRTGSYEQYF.

The V call is TRBV19, the J call TRBJ1-1; D call uncertain. V was shortened by 7 bases and J by 0 bases, with 24 bases between the two germline ends. In germline, CDR1 is LNHDA, CDR2 SQIVND (reference sequence). The CDR3 consists of 18 residues. CDR3 loop: CASTPPESAEVMNTEAFF. The CDR3 nucleotides read TGTGCCAGTACCCCTCCAGAGTCGGCGGAAGTAATGAACACTGAAGCTTTCTTT. The whole variable domain, filled in from reference TRBV19 and TRBJ1-1, reads DGGITQSPKYLFRKEGQNVTLSCEQNLNHDAMYWYRQDPGQGLRLIYYSQIVNDFQKGDIAEGYSVSREKKESFPLTVTSAQKNPTAFYLCASTPPESAEVMNTEAFFGQGTRLTVV.

The genes are TRBV7-2 and TRBJ2-7, with 8 nucleotides matching TRBD1. With 2 bases clipped from V and 2 bases from J, the junction kept 5 bases outside the gene matches. The CDR3 runs 15 residues. Germline CDR1 reads SGHTA; CDR2 reads FQGNSA. The DNA for the CDR3 is TGTGCCAGCAGCTTACGGGCAGGGGGCACCTACGAGCAGTACTTC. Residues: CASSLRAGGTYEQYF.

This clone was counted a few times. The genes are TRBV5-6 and TRBJ2-2, with unresolved D. CDR3 length: 13 residues. Looked up from germline, CDR1 is SGHDT and CDR2 is YYEEEE. Trimming took off 2 bases at V and 1 base at J, with 3 bases between the two ends. The CDR3 sequence is CASSLRNTGELFF. The DNA of the CDR3 is TGTGCCAGCAGCTTAAGGAACACCGGGGAGCTGTTTTTT.

The chain recombines TRBV10-2 with TRBJ1-5; no firm D call. CDR3 length equals 12 residues. With 4 bases removed from V and 6 bases from J, the gap between germline ends came to 7 bases. Germline V lookup: CDR1 WSHSY, CDR2 SAAADI. The CDR3 nucleotides are TGCGCCAGCAGTGTGGGGTCTCAGCCCCAGCATTTT. Its protein is CASSVGSQPQHF.

The table lists this clone with a few counts. This sequence joins TRBV2 and TRBJ1-1; D perhaps matches TRBD1 (5 bases). V was trimmed by 4 bases and J by 4 bases, leaving 19 bases between them. Germline V CDR1 and CDR2: SNHLY, FYNNEI. This CDR3 is built from 16 residues. The CDR3 coding sequence is TGTGCCAGCAGTGCCCGGACGGGGCCAGCGGGCACTGAAGCTTTCTTT. This encodes CASSARTGPAGTEAFF.

The chain is built from TRBV30 and TRBJ1-2, with a possible D match to TRBD1 (5 bases). Germline V gene data show CDR1 as GTSNPN and CDR2 as SVGIG (reference sequence). The CDR3 is 11 amino acids. V was clipped by 8 bases and J by 5 bases, with 12 bases between them. The CDR3 reads CAGTGGYGYTF. As DNA, the CDR3 is TGTGCCGGCACCGGGGGTTATGGCTACACCTTC.

About this clone itself: One end of the junction is discordant with germline, which a read error may explain. V is TRBV20-1 and J is TRBJ2-1; weak D call: TRBD1 (5 bases). Looked up from germline, CDR1 is DFQATT and CDR2 is SNEGSKA (reference sequence). The CDR3 is 10 residues long. CDR3 protein: CSATDSSEIF. DNA of the CDR3: TGCAGTGCTACCGACAGTTCGGAGATCTTC.

The CDR3 sequence: CSVDPSRGETQYF. The CDR3 DNA reads TGCAGCGTTGACCCGAGCAGAGGCGAGACCCAGTACTTC. The V call is TRBV29-1, the J call TRBJ2-5; D is unclear. The CDR3 runs 13 residues. In germline, CDR1 is SQVTM, CDR2 ANQGSEA. V was cut by 3 bases and J by 5 bases, with 13 bases left in between.

J is TRBJ2-7 and V is TRBV5-1; 8 nucleotides align to TRBD1. After removal of 2 bases from V and 2 bases from J, the junction contained 3 bases not matched to a gene. CDR1 and CDR2 (germline): SGHRS, YFSETQ. This CDR3 contains 14 residues. The CDR3 region is CASSFQGAAYEQYF. CDR3 nucleotide sequence: TGCGCCAGCAGCTTCCAGGGGGCTGCCTACGAGCAGTACTTC. Using reference TRBV5-1 and TRBJ2-7 for the parts outside the CDR3, the full variable domain is KAGVTQTPRYLIKTRGQQVTLSCSPISGHRSVSWYQQTPGQGLQFLFEYFSETQRNKGNFPGRFSGRQFSNSRSEMNVSTLELGDSALYLCASSFQGAAYEQYFGPGTRLTVT.

CDR3 amino acids: CASSDRSGASTDTQYF. As DNA, the CDR3 is TGTGCCAGCAGTGACCGGTCGGGGGCTAGCACAGATACGCAGTATTTT. The rearrangement uses TRBV25-1 and TRBJ2-3; D may correspond to TRBD1 or TRBD2 (6 bases each). The CDR3 sequence is 16 residues long. V was cut by 3 bases and J by 0 bases, with 13 bases left in between. Germline values: CDR1 MGHDK, CDR2 SYGVNS.

The gene calls are TRBV7-8 and TRBJ1-1; no clear D. CDR1 and CDR2 from the germline V gene are SGHVS and FQNEAQ. The CDR3 is 13 amino acids. V was pared by 3 bases and J by 4 bases, with 9 bases between. The chain's CDR3 is CASSFISGTEAFF. The DNA of the CDR3 is TGTGCCAGCAGCTTTATTTCCGGCACTGAAGCTTTCTTT.

The rearrangement joins TRBV28 to TRBJ2-3; D remains unclear. The CDR3 is 12 residues long. V dropped 6 bases and J dropped 0 bases, with 4 bases sitting between them. Germline values: CDR1 MDHEN, CDR2 SYDVKM. The CDR3 DNA reads TGTGCCAGCAGCCTCAGCACAGATACGCAGTATTTT. This codes for CASSLSTDTQYF.

This sequence joins TRBV6-5 and TRBJ2-7, with 8 bases aligning to TRBD1. V was pared by 11 bases and J by 1 base, with 10 bases of the junction left unmatched. Germline V lookup: CDR1 MNHEY, CDR2 SVGAGI. CDR3 length: 14 residues. This CDR3 reads CASARGQVSYEQYF. The CDR3 region has the DNA TGTGCCTCCGCCAGGGGACAGGTATCCTACGAGCAGTACTTC.

This clone occurred a few times. The V and J genes are TRBV5-1 and TRBJ2-5; D gene uncertain. Trimming took off 2 bases at V and 4 bases at J, with 3 bases between the two ends. The CDR3 runs 11 residues. Germline V gives CDR1 SGHRS, CDR2 YFSETQ. CDR3 coding DNA: TGCGCCAGCAGCTTAGCAGAGACCCAGTACTTC. Residues: CASSLAETQYF.

In its sample, this clone was seen many times. In the same sample, other DNA sequences code for this CDR3. The chain combines TRBV14 with TRBJ2-3; no definite D call. Trimming left V 1 base short and J 5 bases short, with 7 bases between. Looked up from germline, CDR1 is SGHDN and CDR2 is FVKESK. This CDR3 comprises 13 residues. In nucleotides, the CDR3 is TGTGCCAGCAGCCAAGCCCTCGTAGATACGCAGTATTTT. It yields the protein CASSQALVDTQYF.

This rearrangement joins TRBV6-6 to TRBJ2-3; a possible D gene is TRBD1 (5 bases). The germline V gene encodes CDR1 MNHNY and CDR2 SVGAGI (reference sequence). The CDR3 spans 14 residues. The V end lost 7 bases, the J end lost 2 bases, and 13 bases lay between the germline ends. The CDR3 DNA reads as TGTGCCAGCATCCGTGAAGGGGCCACAGATACGCAGTATTTT. This sequence encodes CASIREGATDTQYF.

In this sample, this clone turned up a few times. The rearrangement uses TRBV15 and TRBJ2-5, with TRBD1 matching 8 bases. This CDR3 spans 15 amino acids. The ends lost 6 bases at V and 2 bases at J; junction bases unmatched: 8. From germline, CDR1 is LNHNV and CDR2 YYDKDF (reference sequence). The CDR3 region has the DNA TGTGCCACCAGTCGTGGACAGGGTACGCAAGAGACCCAGTACTTC. Encoded protein: CATSRGQGTQETQYF. The whole variable domain, filled in from reference TRBV15 and TRBJ2-5, reads DAMVIQNPRYQVTQFGKPVTLSCSQTLNHNVMYWYQQKSSQAPKLLFHYYDKDFNNEADTPDNFQSRRPNTSFCFLDIRSPGLGDTAMYLCATSRGQGTQETQYFGPGTRLLVL.

In the case of this clone: Other DNA sequences in this sample translate to the same CDR3. The rearrangement links TRBV2 to TRBJ2-7; D may correspond to TRBD1 or TRBD2 (6 bases each). Trimming stripped 6 bases from V and 3 bases from J, with 9 bases between. Per the germline V gene, CDR1 is SNHLY and CDR2 is FYNNEI. CDR3 length equals 12 residues. The CDR3, as DNA: TGTGCCAGCAGCGAGGGGGGCTACGAGCAGTACTTC. This sequence encodes CASSEGGYEQYF.

The gene calls are TRBV5-1 and TRBJ2-2; no firm D call. Looked up from germline, CDR1 is SGHRS and CDR2 is YFSETQ. Trimming shortened V by 0 bases and J by 4 bases, and 10 bases separated the two germline ends. This CDR3 spans 15 amino acids. CDR3 nucleotides: TGCGCCAGCAGCTTGGAGGCGCTGGGCACCGGGGAGCTGTTTTTT. Translation: CASSLEALGTGELFF. The variable domain in full, completed from reference TRBV5-1 and TRBJ2-2, reads KAGVTQTPRYLIKTRGQQVTLSCSPISGHRSVSWYQQTPGQGLQFLFEYFSETQRNKGNFPGRFSGRQFSNSRSEMNVSTLELGDSALYLCASSLEALGTGELFFGEGSRLTVL.

The chain has TRBV5-1 and TRBJ2-3, with a tentative D call TRBD2 (5 bases). Germline CDR1 reads SGHRS; CDR2 reads YFSETQ. V was cut by 3 bases and J by 2 bases, with 10 bases left in between. The CDR3 contains 14 residues. The CDR3 DNA reads TGCGCCAGCAGCTCCGGGGAAGTCACAGATACGCAGTATTTT. This encodes CASSSGEVTDTQYF.

The sample holds a few counts of this clone. The rearrangement joins TRBV2 to TRBJ1-4, with TRBD1 identical over 7 bases. The V and J ends lost 6 bases and 6 bases, in that order; junction bases with no gene match: 10. The CDR3 totals 15 residues. CDR1 and CDR2 from the germline V gene are SNHLY and FYNNEI. The CDR3 sequence is CASSLWVGTDEKLFF. The DNA for the CDR3 is TGTGCCAGCAGCCTATGGGTGGGGACAGATGAAAAACTGTTTTTT.